This T cell receptor (beta chain) was sequenced during a study of blood T cells in healthy people across ages. The length of the CDR3 is 14 residues. The V gene lost 5 bases and the J gene lost 5 bases, with 18 bases spanning the gap. Germline assignment: CDR1 DFQATT and CDR2 SNEGSKA (reference sequence). A second PCR, run for roughly 7 to 11 cycles, used a sample-barcoded 5' primer plus a J-beta primer mix. TCRdb itself ran the 5' RACE reads through MiXCR, one entry per CDR3 protein. The sample holds around 1,000,000 distinct CDR3 sequences, 20% to 25% seen once. These data also featured in a second study, about T cells of mothers and their children.

The chain combines TRBV20-1 with TRBJ1-1, with a possible D match to TRBD1 (6 bases). Input material: blood. The TCR comes from a girl aged 2-10 years in good health. CDR3 nucleotides: TGCAGTGCTCTAGACCCCCGGGGGCGTACTGAAGCTTTCTTT. This codes for CSALDPRGRTEAFF.